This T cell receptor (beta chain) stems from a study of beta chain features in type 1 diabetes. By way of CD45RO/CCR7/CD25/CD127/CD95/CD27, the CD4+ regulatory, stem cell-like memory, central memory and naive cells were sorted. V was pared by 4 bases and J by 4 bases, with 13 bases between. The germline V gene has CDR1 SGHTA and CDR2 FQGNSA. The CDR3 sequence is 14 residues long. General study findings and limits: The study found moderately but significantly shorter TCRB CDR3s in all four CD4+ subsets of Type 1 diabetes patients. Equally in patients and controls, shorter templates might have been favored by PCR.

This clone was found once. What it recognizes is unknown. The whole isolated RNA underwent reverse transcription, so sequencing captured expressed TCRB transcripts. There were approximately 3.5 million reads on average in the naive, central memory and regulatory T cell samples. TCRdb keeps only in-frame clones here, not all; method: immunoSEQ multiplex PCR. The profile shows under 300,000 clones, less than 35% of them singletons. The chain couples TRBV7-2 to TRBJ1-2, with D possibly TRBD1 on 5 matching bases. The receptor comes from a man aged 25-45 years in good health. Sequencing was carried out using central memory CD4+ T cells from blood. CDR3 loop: CASSSVGGSYGYTF. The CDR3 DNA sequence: TGTGCCAGCAGCTCAGTGGGGGGGAGCTATGGCTACACCTTC.